This T cell receptor (beta chain) was captured in a study of T-cell memory formation after mild COVID-19. Comments on this clonotype: Antigen: not known.

Findings of the study overall: Clonal second-wave expansions that peaked on day 37 had unconfirmed SARS-CoV-2 specificity.

Trimming removed 6 bases from V and 7 bases from J; junction bases left unmatched: 2. The CDR3 spans 11 residues. One entry per CDR3 protein results from TCRdb running MiXCR on the 5' RACE reads. Among about 200,000 distinct CDR3 sequences, approximately 16% were seen once, and the ten largest hold about 1.9%. The rearrangement joins TRBV12-3 or TRBV12-4 to TRBJ2-7, with 8 bases fitting TRBD2. The sample taken for sequencing was PBMCs or a T cell subset sorted from them (not recorded which). The clonotype comes from an adult woman who had mild COVID-19 (a few samples of this study predate the infection). Cell type and time point are not known. The CDR3 sequence: CASRSSGEQYF. DNA of the CDR3: TGTGCCAGCAGATCTAGCGGGGAGCAGTACTTC.